There are a few counts of the clone carrying this T cell receptor beta chain. The antigen is undetermined. The data originate from a study of cytomegalovirus exposure and HLA in healthy donors. CDR1 and CDR2 from the germline V gene are SGHTS and YDEGEE. V trimming: 1 base; J trimming: 7 bases; junction bases outside the gene matches: 7. This CDR3 spans 16 amino acids. General study findings and limits: Clonal expansion, a later analysis showed, was greater in HLA-associated TCR beta chains than in equally common others.

In the PCR, 60 Vbeta and 13 Jbeta primers were used. Using immunoSEQ multiplex PCR, the repertoire was profiled, and TCRdb retains in-frame clones only, with some absent. The sample holds under 150,000 clones, 70% to 80% seen once. The chain employs TRBV5-8 and TRBJ2-1; 11 nucleotides line up with TRBD2. Sequenced input: PBMCs. This receptor was identified in a middle-aged woman in good health and CMV-seropositive. The CDR3 DNA sequence: TGTGCCAGCAGCTTGAGTAGGTCTAGCGGGGGGAATGAGCAGTTCTTC. It codes for CASSLSRSSGGNEQFF.